The rows below give T cell receptor beta chains drawn from one sample of a study of blood T cell repertoires in COVID-19. The method was immunoSEQ multiplex PCR; TCRdb's version includes in-frame clones alone and lacks a portion of them. Here the sample spans tens of thousands of clones, approximately 90% being singletons. The sample taken for sequencing was peripheral blood. The source of these receptors is a man aged 60 to 75 with acute or convalescent COVID-19. The CDR3 runs from the conserved cysteine through the conserved F or W. Each record gives: V gene, clone size, D gene, J gene, CDR3 protein, CDR3 DNA. D genes are given only for firm matches. Some rows mark clone size as missing; the rest say once, few, many or name a class of expanded clone.

TRBV4-1,-,TRBD2,TRBJ2-1,CASSLLAGSSYNEQFF,TGCGCCAGCAGCCTTCTAGCGGGGAGTTCTTACAATGAGCAGTTCTTC
TRBV11-2,-,TRBD2,TRBJ2-7,CASRRLAGDLYEQYF,TGTGCCAGCAGACGACTAGCGGGGGATCTCTACGAGCAGTACTTC
TRBV6-5,once,TRBD1,TRBJ2-7,CASRIDRGDEQYF,TGTGCCAGCCGAATCGACAGGGGGGACGAGCAGTACTTC
TRBV24-1,-,-,TRBJ2-2,CATNGDTGELFF,TGTGCCACCAACGGTGACACCGGGGAGCTGTTTTTT
TRBV5-5,-,-,TRBJ1-6,CASGPPGSYSPLHF,TGTGCCAGCGGTCCTCCAGGTTCCTATTCACCCCTCCACTTT
TRBV20-1,-,-,TRBJ2-7,CSATRSYEQYF,TGCAGTGCCACTCGTAGCTACGAGCAGTACTTC
TRBV2,-,TRBD1,TRBJ1-4,CASTRQGAQGNEKLFF,TGTGCCAGCACGAGACAGGGGGCGCAGGGTAATGAAAAACTGTTTTTT
TRBV30,-,TRBD1,TRBJ1-6,CAWAAGTGSFHTLHF,TGTGCCTGGGCCGCCGGGACAGGGTCCTTCCATACCCTCCACTTT
TRBV29-1,-,-,TRBJ2-7,CSVARGLGEQYF,TGCAGCGTTGCCAGGGGCTTGGGCGAGCAGTACTTC
TRBV15,-,-,TRBJ1-1,CATSRDGSQGWDTEAFF,TGTGCCACCAGCAGAGATGGGTCCCAGGGTTGGGACACTGAAGCTTTCTTT
TRBV19,once,-,TRBJ2-6,CASSKSWTNHKVANVLTF,TGTGCCAGTAGTAAGTCGTGGACAAATCACAAAGTCGCCAACGTCCTGACTTTC
TRBV30,-,-,TRBJ2-1,CAWTPRRRETGGQFF,TGTGCCTGGACGCCCCGAAGGCGGGAAACGGGTGGGCAGTTCTTC
TRBV5-6,-,-,TRBJ1-3,CASSLGGAYGNTIYF,TGTGCCAGCAGCTTGGGCGGAGCGTACGGAAACACCATATATTTT
TRBV5-4,-,-,TRBJ2-5,CASSLAVEETQYF,TGTGCCAGCAGCTTGGCTGTCGAAGAGACCCAGTACTTC
TRBV24-1,-,-,TRBJ2-3,CATSDLSGGPTHKDTQYF,TGTGCCACCAGTGATTTGAGCGGTGGGCCGACGCACAAAGATACGCAGTATTTT
TRBV7-9,-,TRBD1,TRBJ2-2,CASSRTGNLNTGELFF,TGTGCCAGCAGCCGGACAGGGAACTTGAACACCGGGGAGCTGTTTTTT
TRBV29-1,-,TRBD1,TRBJ1-1,CSGQGARSTEAFF,TGCAGCGGACAGGGGGCTCGGAGTACTGAAGCTTTCTTT
TRBV24-1,-,-,TRBJ1-1,CATSDTGGNTEAFF,TGTGCCACCAGTGATACTGGAGGGAACACTGAAGCTTTCTTT
TRBV2,-,-,TRBJ2-1,CASMRLDYNEQFF,TGTGCCAGCATGAGGCTAGATTACAATGAGCAGTTCTTC
TRBV5-1,-,-,TRBJ1-3,CASSLTSGGNTIYF,TGCGCCAGCAGCTTGACTTCGGGTGGAAACACCATATATTTT
TRBV3-1/TRBV3-2,-,TRBD1,TRBJ1-5,CASSQFGGTGLVF,TGTGCCAGCAGCCAATTTGGCGGGACAGGCTTAGTTTTT
TRBV3-1/TRBV3-2,-,TRBD2,TRBJ2-5,CASSQGLAGETQYF,TGTGCCAGCAGCCAAGGACTAGCTGGGGAGACCCAGTACTTC
TRBV3-1/TRBV3-2,-,TRBD1,TRBJ1-2,CASSQTHLRDRDYGYTF,TGTGCCAGCAGCCAAACTCACCTAAGGGACAGGGACTATGGCTACACCTTC
TRBV9,-,-,TRBJ2-1,CASSVATGEIYNEQFF,TGTGCCAGCAGCGTAGCTACGGGGGAAATCTACAATGAGCAGTTCTTC
TRBV18,-,TRBD1,TRBJ1-3,CASTTIGGLSGNTIYF,TGTGCCAGCACGACTATAGGGGGCTTATCTGGAAACACCATATATTTT
TRBV7-9,-,-,TRBJ1-4,CASSLWGETNEKLFF,TGTGCCAGCAGCTTATGGGGGGAGACTAATGAAAAACTGTTTTTT
TRBV6-2/TRBV6-3,-,-,TRBJ2-7,CASSSQAPYEQYF,TGTGCCAGCAGTTCGCAGGCTCCCTACGAGCAGTACTTC
TRBV9,-,-,TRBJ2-3,CASSVGQGLSTDTQYF,TGTGCCAGCAGCGTCGGTCAGGGGTTATCCACAGATACGCAGTATTTT
TRBV2,-,-,TRBJ1-5,CASRQYSYQPQHF,TGTGCCAGCAGACAGTACAGTTATCAGCCCCAGCATTTT
TRBV24-1,-,-,TRBJ1-6,CATSDFERRNSPLHF,TGTGCCACCAGTGATTTCGAACGGCGGAATTCACCCCTCCACTTT
TRBV5-1,-,-,TRBJ1-1,CASSLVGGRNTEAFF,TGCGCCAGCAGCTTGGTGGGGGGTCGAAACACTGAAGCTTTCTTT
TRBV10-2,-,-,TRBJ1-6,CASSPEGVGNSPLHF,TGCGCCAGCAGTCCTGAAGGGGTTGGGAATTCACCCCTCCACTTT
TRBV30,-,TRBD1,TRBJ1-5,CAWQGANSNQPQHF,TGTGCCTGGCAGGGGGCTAATAGCAATCAGCCCCAGCATTTT
TRBV29-1,-,TRBD2,TRBJ2-7,CSVASGVYEQYF,TGCAGCGTCGCTAGCGGGGTTTACGAGCAGTACTTC
TRBV30,-,-,TRBJ2-7,CAWIAGPYEQYF,TGTGCCTGGATAGCCGGCCCGTACGAGCAGTACTTC
TRBV7-9,-,TRBD1,TRBJ2-1,CASSLAGTASSYNEQFF,TGTGCCAGCAGCTTAGCCGGGACAGCTAGCTCCTACAATGAGCAGTTCTTC
TRBV5-1,-,TRBD1,TRBJ2-4,CASSSGTAKNIQYF,TGCGCCAGCAGCTCCGGGACAGCGAAAAACATTCAGTACTTC
TRBV12-3/TRBV12-4,-,-,TRBJ2-7,CASSFHGGEQYF,TGTGCCAGCAGTTTTCATGGAGGCGAGCAGTACTTC
TRBV12-5,once,-,TRBJ1-3,CASGGFFGHGNTIYF,TGTGCTAGTGGTGGCTTTTTCGGACATGGAAACACCATATATTTT
TRBV19,-,TRBD1,TRBJ2-7,CASSIRDRDYEQYF,TGTGCCAGTAGTATCCGGGACAGGGACTACGAGCAGTACTTC
TRBV5-1,-,-,TRBJ2-1,CASSLAPQGRSNNEQFF,TGCGCCAGCAGCTTGGCCCCACAGGGTAGGTCTAACAATGAGCAGTTCTTC
TRBV4-1,-,-,TRBJ2-1,CASSQDETLGPHNEQFF,TGCGCCAGCAGCCAAGATGAGACTCTCGGTCCCCACAATGAGCAGTTCTTC
TRBV18,once,-,TRBJ1-1,CASSPAGEWTTEAFF,TGTGCCAGCTCACCAGCAGGGGAGTGGACCACTGAAGCTTTCTTT
TRBV9,once,-,TRBJ1-1,CASSVATENTEAFF,TGTGCCAGCAGCGTAGCGACTGAGAACACTGAAGCTTTCTTT
TRBV9,-,TRBD1,TRBJ1-6,CASSVGQGGTSPLHF,TGTGCCAGCAGCGTAGGACAGGGGGGGACATCACCCCTCCACTTT
TRBV6-1,-,-,TRBJ2-2,CASSGLTGYAAGELFF,TGTGCCAGCAGTGGCCTTACAGGGTATGCGGCCGGGGAGCTGTTTTTT
TRBV3-1/TRBV3-2,-,-,TRBJ2-3,CASSQMLATDTQYF,TGTGCCAGCAGCCAAATGCTAGCAACAGATACGCAGTATTTT
TRBV18,-,TRBD1,TRBJ1-2,CASSLGTGGVHYGYTF,TGTGCCAGCTCGCTGGGGACAGGGGGCGTACACTATGGCTACACCTTC
TRBV6-5,-,-,TRBJ2-1,CAILGQLLYNEQFF,TGTGCCATTCTAGGACAGTTACTCTACAATGAGCAGTTCTTC
TRBV28,-,-,TRBJ1-1,CASSTLGGVNTEAFF,TGTGCCAGCAGTACCTTAGGGGGGGTAAACACTGAAGCTTTCTTT
TRBV28,-,-,TRBJ2-3,CASSLAGKSTDTQYF,TGTGCCAGCAGTTTAGCAGGGAAAAGCACAGATACGCAGTATTTT
TRBV19,-,-,TRBJ1-4,CASSMRVRVNEKLFF,TGTGCCAGTAGTATGAGGGTTCGGGTTAATGAAAAACTGTTTTTT
TRBV5-1,-,TRBD1,TRBJ2-7,CASSLVTGIRYEQYF,TGCGCCAGCAGCTTGGTGACAGGGATCCGGTACGAGCAGTACTTC
TRBV24-1,few,TRBD1,TRBJ1-2,CATSEGQGNVGYTF,TGTGCCACCAGTGAAGGACAGGGGAATGTCGGCTACACCTTC
TRBV19,-,-,TRBJ1-2,CASSIPGQVVHGYTF,TGTGCCAGTAGTATCCCTGGGCAGGTGGTTCATGGCTACACCTTC